The 10 T cell receptor beta chains presented below share a single source sample, sequenced in a study of blood T cell repertoires in COVID-19. Some clones are missing from TCRdb's copy, which holds only in-frame ones; the method was immunoSEQ multiplex PCR. The data contain 80,000 or so clones, 91% of them singletons. What was sequenced was peripheral blood. Receptors were obtained from a woman in her fifties or sixties in a cohort sampled during active COVID-19.

This clone was picked up one time. This chain connects TRBV7-3 to TRBJ2-1, with D maybe TRBD2 (6 bases). Germline CDR1 SGHTA, CDR2 FQGTGA. The CDR3 loop spans 16 amino acids. V was clipped by 2 bases and J by 6 bases, with 17 bases between them. CDR3 in amino acids: CASSLAPGTSSNEQFF. The CDR3 region has the DNA TGTGCCAGCAGCTTAGCCCCCGGGACTTCTTCCAATGAGCAGTTCTTC.

The chain carries TRBV7-2 and TRBJ2-1, with D unclear. The CDR3 totals 15 residues. V was pared by 1 base and J by 10 bases, with 17 bases between. Germline V lookup: CDR1 SGHTA, CDR2 FQGNSA. The CDR3 bases are TGTGCCAGCAGCTTAGGGGTTTTAGCAGTAAGAGAGCAGTTCTTC. Its protein product is CASSLGVLAVREQFF.

The gene calls are TRBV29-1 and TRBJ2-7, with 7 nucleotides matching TRBD2. The CDR3 contains 14 residues. CDR1 and CDR2 (germline): SQVTM, ANQGSEA. V lost 0 bases to trimming and J lost 2 bases; unmatched junction nucleotides: 4. Here the CDR3 reads CSVEDGGDAYEQYF. CDR3 DNA sequence: TGCAGCGTTGAAGATGGGGGGGACGCCTACGAGCAGTACTTC.

Here the CDR3 reads CASSSGQINTEAFF. CDR3 bases: TGTGCCAGCAGCTCGGGACAGATAAACACTGAAGCTTTCTTT. The chain combines TRBV7-3 with TRBJ1-1; the match to TRBD1 covers 7 bases. V shed 4 bases and J 2 bases; nucleotides not matched to a gene: 4. Germline V gene data show CDR1 as SGHTA and CDR2 as FQGTGA. There are 14 residues in the CDR3.

The J gene is TRBJ1-4, the V gene TRBV25-1; the match to TRBD1 covers 9 bases. The CDR3 runs 18 residues. J gave up 8 bases and V 4 bases, and 17 bases lay outside the gene matches. Germline CDR1 MGHDK, CDR2 SYGVNS. CDR3 bases: TGTGCCAGCAGTGCACGCCTTATCGGGACAGGGCGCTCCGAAAAACTGTTTTTT. Translating it yields CASSARLIGTGRSEKLFF.

The chain couples TRBV19 to TRBJ2-3, with 8 bases that match TRBD1. Germline V lookup: CDR1 LNHDA, CDR2 SQIVND (reference sequence). V was clipped by 0 bases and J by 5 bases; unmatched bases: 13. The CDR3 covers 18 residues. Here the CDR3 reads CASSIDPPGQGAKDTQYF. The DNA for the CDR3 is TGTGCCAGTAGTATAGATCCCCCAGGCCAGGGGGCGAAAGATACGCAGTATTTT.

V gene TRBV27 combines with J gene TRBJ1-1; TRBD1 aligns across 7 bases. The CDR3 consists of 15 residues. CDR1 is MNHEY and CDR2 is SMNVEV in the germline V gene (reference sequence). The junction had 10 bases not matched to a gene; V was cut back by 6 bases and J by 3 bases. CDR3 residues: CASRSHRGTDTEAFF. Here the CDR3 DNA reads TGTGCCAGCAGGTCGCACAGGGGAACGGACACTGAAGCTTTCTTT.

The chain employs TRBV10-3 and TRBJ1-2, with D uncertain. The CDR3 extends over 13 amino acids. Per germline, CDR1 ENHRY and CDR2 SYGVKD. Trimming removed 6 bases from V and 4 bases from J, with 12 bases in between. CDR3 residues: CAIRTSGSYGYTF. CDR3 nucleotides: TGTGCCATCAGGACATCAGGCAGCTATGGCTACACCTTC.

The chain carries TRBV7-8 and TRBJ2-7; D may be TRBD2 (5 bases). V was shortened by 5 bases and J by 4 bases, with 9 bases between the two germline ends. Germline V gives CDR1 SGHVS, CDR2 FQNEAQ. The CDR3 consists of 12 residues. The CDR3 is CASSPGEYEQYF. The CDR3 region has the DNA TGTGCCAGCAGCCCTGGGGAGTACGAGCAGTACTTC.

The chain is built from TRBV24-1 and TRBJ2-2; 7 bases are shared with TRBD1. Germline CDR1 KGHDR, CDR2 SFDVKD. V lost 3 bases and J lost 2; bases outside the gene matches: 11. The CDR3 extends over 18 amino acids. The CDR3 is CATSDKRGQSRNTGELFF. The DNA for the CDR3 is TGTGCCACCAGTGATAAAAGGGGGCAGAGTAGAAACACCGGGGAGCTGTTTTTT.